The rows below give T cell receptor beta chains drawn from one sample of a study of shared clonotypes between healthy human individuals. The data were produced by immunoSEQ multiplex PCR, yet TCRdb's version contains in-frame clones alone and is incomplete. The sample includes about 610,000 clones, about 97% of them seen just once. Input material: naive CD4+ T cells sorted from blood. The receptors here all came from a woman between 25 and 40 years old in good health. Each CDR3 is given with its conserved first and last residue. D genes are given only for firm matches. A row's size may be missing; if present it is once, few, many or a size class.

CASSGTSGRAQDTQYF	TGCGCCAGCAGTGGGACTAGCGGGAGGGCCCAAGATACGCAGTATTTT	TRBD2	-	TRBV10-1	TRBJ2-3
CASGLGQADNEQFF	TGCGCCAGCGGTCTGGGACAGGCGGACAATGAGCAGTTCTTC	TRBD1	-	TRBV5-1	TRBJ2-1
CASSLGTRVGETQYF	TGTGCCAGCAGTTTAGGGACTCGGGTAGGGGAGACCCAGTACTTC	-	-	TRBV28	TRBJ2-5
CASSLSWRFGVRADTQYF	TGTGCCAGCAGCTTAAGTTGGAGGTTCGGGGTTCGTGCAGATACGCAGTATTTT	-	once	TRBV7-6	TRBJ2-3
CASSPRGQGTYNEQFF	TGTGCCAGCTCACCACGGGGCCAGGGCACCTACAATGAGCAGTTCTTC	-	once	TRBV18	TRBJ2-1
CASSRGISTDTQYF	TGTGCCAGTAGTCGGGGAATTAGCACAGATACGCAGTATTTT	-	-	TRBV19	TRBJ2-3
CATSRPPQGGGRVDTQYF	TGTGCCACCAGCAGGCCACCCCAGGGGGGCGGCCGGGTAGATACGCAGTATTTT	-	-	TRBV15	TRBJ2-3
CASRGLAGGYEQYF	TGTGCCAGCAGGGGACTAGCGGGAGGGTACGAGCAGTACTTC	TRBD2	-	TRBV2	TRBJ2-7
CASLPGTFNQPQHF	TGTGCCAGCTTACCAGGCACCTTCAATCAGCCCCAGCATTTT	-	-	TRBV28	TRBJ1-5
CASSIGTLASDEQYF	TGTGCCAGTAGTATAGGGACATTGGCCTCGGACGAGCAGTACTTC	-	-	TRBV19	TRBJ2-7
CASSADDQETQYF	TGCGCCAGCAGCGCGGACGACCAAGAGACCCAGTACTTC	-	once	TRBV5-1	TRBJ2-5
CASTAAGPNQPQHF	TGTGCCAGCACCGCGGCAGGGCCCAATCAGCCCCAGCATTTT	-	once	TRBV28	TRBJ1-5
CASRRGGGPQHF	TGTGCCAGCAGGCGGGGGGGAGGGCCCCAGCATTTT	-	-	TRBV6-6	TRBJ1-5
CASNPWASYEQYF	TGTGCCAGCAACCCCTGGGCCTCCTACGAGCAGTACTTC	-	-	TRBV27	TRBJ2-7
CASKPAIDYNEQFF	TGTGCCAGCAAGCCTGCGATCGACTACAATGAGCAGTTCTTC	-	once	TRBV6-4	TRBJ2-1
CASSPSGRTYEQYF	TGTGCCAGCAGCCCAAGCGGGAGGACCTACGAGCAGTACTTC	TRBD2	-	TRBV11-3	TRBJ2-7
CASSRGNNGGGEQFF	TGCGCCAGCAGCCGCGGGAACAATGGGGGCGGTGAGCAGTTCTTC	-	-	TRBV5-1	TRBJ2-1
CASRGPGTGELFF	TGCGCCAGCAGGGGGCCGGGTACCGGGGAGCTGTTTTTT	-	-	TRBV5-1	TRBJ2-2
CASSSQPGTKDGYTF	TGTGCCAGCAGCTCCCAACCCGGGACAAAGGATGGCTACACCTTC	-	-	TRBV7-9	TRBJ1-2
CAISGTSGSNEQFF	TGTGCCATCAGTGGAACTAGCGGGAGTAATGAGCAGTTCTTC	TRBD2	-	TRBV10-3	TRBJ2-1
CASSLKQPGGNQPQHF	TGTGCCAGTAGTTTAAAACAACCGGGTGGTAATCAGCCCCAGCATTTT	-	-	TRBV19	TRBJ1-5
CASSLFGTGPAYEQYF	TGTGCCAGCAGCTTATTTGGTACGGGACCTGCCTACGAGCAGTACTTC	-	-	TRBV11-2	TRBJ2-7
CASSERATPSTDTQYF	TGTGCCAGCAGTGAACGGGCGACTCCTAGCACAGATACGCAGTATTTT	-	-	TRBV25-1	TRBJ2-3
CASSESGRVQPQHF	TGCGCCAGCAGTGAGTCGGGGCGAGTTCAGCCCCAGCATTTT	-	-	TRBV10-2	TRBJ1-5
CASSTLGGSSYEQYF	TGTGCCAGTAGTACCCTGGGCGGGAGCTCCTACGAGCAGTACTTC	TRBD2	-	TRBV19	TRBJ2-7
CASSFSKFEQYF	TGTGCCAGCAGCTTTAGTAAATTCGAGCAGTACTTC	-	-	TRBV11-2	TRBJ2-7
CASSSLGQWNTGELFF	TGCGCCAGCAGCTCCCTAGGACAGTGGAACACCGGGGAGCTGTTTTTT	-	-	TRBV5-1	TRBJ2-2
CASRGTGRLSGNTIYF	TGTGCCAGCAGGGGGACAGGCCGACTCTCTGGAAACACCATATATTTT	TRBD1	-	TRBV7-9	TRBJ1-3
CASRSPLGGKNYEQYF	TGTGCCAGCCGCTCTCCTTTGGGTGGCAAAAACTACGAGCAGTACTTC	-	-	TRBV27	TRBJ2-7
CASSQVPENTGELFF	TGCGCCAGCAGCCAGGTTCCGGAGAACACCGGGGAGCTGTTTTTT	-	once	TRBV4-1	TRBJ2-2
CASSPGGRLEQYF	TGTGCCAGCTCTCCCGGCGGCCGCCTGGAGCAGTACTTC	-	-	TRBV18	TRBJ2-7
CASSDSQGASYNEQFF	TGTGCCAGCAGTGACTCCCAGGGGGCCTCCTACAATGAGCAGTTCTTC	TRBD1	-	TRBV6-4	TRBJ2-1
CSVERGDRQYNEQFF	TGCAGCGTTGAAAGGGGGGACAGACAATACAATGAGCAGTTCTTC	-	-	TRBV29-1	TRBJ2-1
CASSSVGVYEQYF	TGTGCCAGCAGCTCCGTAGGGGTATACGAGCAGTACTTC	-	-	TRBV6-5	TRBJ2-7
CASSIAGSKQYF	TGTGCCAGCAGCATCGCGGGGAGCAAACAGTACTTC	-	-	TRBV5-8	TRBJ2-4
CASSLAPDMSDEQFF	TGCGCCAGCAGCTTGGCCCCTGATATGAGTGATGAGCAGTTCTTC	-	-	TRBV5-1	TRBJ2-1
CASSFGLAGYEQYF	TGTGCCAGCAGCTTTGGTCTAGCGGGCTACGAGCAGTACTTC	TRBD2	-	TRBV7-6	TRBJ2-7
CASSHEYYEQYF	TGTGCCAGCAGCCACGAATACTACGAGCAGTACTTC	-	-	TRBV6-1	TRBJ2-7
CASKHSYTDTQYF	TGTGCCAGTAAGCACAGCTACACAGATACGCAGTATTTT	-	-	TRBV19	TRBJ2-3
CASREGALAVTYNEQFF	TGTGCCAGTAGAGAAGGGGCCCTAGCGGTTACCTACAATGAGCAGTTCTTC	TRBD2	once	TRBV28	TRBJ2-1
CASSYYGAQWETQYF	TGTGCCAGCAGTTACTATGGGGCCCAGTGGGAGACCCAGTACTTC	-	-	TRBV6-5	TRBJ2-5
CASSSRLRRYEQYF	TGTGCCAGCAGCTCCCGACTTCGACGCTACGAGCAGTACTTC	-	-	TRBV7-9	TRBJ2-7
CASRGQGGRVVQYF	TGTGCCAGCAGAGGACAGGGGGGTCGCGTTGTGCAGTACTTC	TRBD1	-	TRBV6-5	TRBJ2-7
CASSSPSGNEQYF	TGCGCCAGCAGCAGTCCCAGTGGTAACGAGCAGTACTTC	-	-	TRBV5-1	TRBJ2-7
CASSQSRGDGYTF	TGTGCCAGCAGCCAATCGAGGGGCGACGGCTACACCTTC	-	-	TRBV14	TRBJ1-2
CASSQLPTSVQSPFEFF	TGCGCCAGCAGCCAACTTCCGACTAGTGTCCAATCCCCCTTTGAGTTCTTC	-	-	TRBV4-1	TRBJ2-1
CASSRADGAGRTGNTIYF	TGTGCCAGCTCACGCGCTGATGGGGCGGGGAGGACTGGAAACACCATATATTTT	-	-	TRBV18	TRBJ1-3
CASSMTSESYEQYF	TGTGCCAGTAGTATGACTAGCGAGAGCTACGAGCAGTACTTC	TRBD2	once	TRBV19	TRBJ2-7
CASSIGGSGANVLTF	TGTGCCAGTAGTATCGGGGGCTCTGGGGCCAACGTCCTGACTTTC	-	-	TRBV19	TRBJ2-6
CASGGDRAYEQYF	TGTGCCTCGGGGGGGGACAGGGCCTACGAGCAGTACTTC	-	-	TRBV6-6	TRBJ2-7
CASSLSQRGSLQGDEQYF	TGCGCCAGCAGCTTATCCCAGAGGGGGTCGCTACAGGGGGACGAGCAGTACTTC	TRBD1	-	TRBV5-1	TRBJ2-7
CASSLATGGRYEQYF	TGTGCCAGCAGCTTAGCGACAGGGGGAAGGTACGAGCAGTACTTC	TRBD1	-	TRBV7-6	TRBJ2-7
CATQAGGGGTTGELFF	TGTGCCACTCAAGCGGGAGGTGGTGGGACAACAGGGGAGCTGTTTTTT	TRBD2	-	TRBV28	TRBJ2-2
CATSRDLWGSIYEQYF	TGTGCCACCAGCAGAGATCTCTGGGGGAGCATCTACGAGCAGTACTTC	-	-	TRBV15	TRBJ2-7